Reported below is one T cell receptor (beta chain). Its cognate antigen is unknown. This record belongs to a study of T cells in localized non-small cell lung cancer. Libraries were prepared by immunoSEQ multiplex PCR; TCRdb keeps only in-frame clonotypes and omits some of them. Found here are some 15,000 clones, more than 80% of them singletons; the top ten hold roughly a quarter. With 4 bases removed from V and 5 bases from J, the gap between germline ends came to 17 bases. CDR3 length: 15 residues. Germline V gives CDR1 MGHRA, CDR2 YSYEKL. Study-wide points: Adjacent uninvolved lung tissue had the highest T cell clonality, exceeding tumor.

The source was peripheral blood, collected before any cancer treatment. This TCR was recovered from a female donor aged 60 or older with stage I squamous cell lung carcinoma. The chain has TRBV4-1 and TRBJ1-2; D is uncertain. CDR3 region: CASSPDTDGYYGYTF. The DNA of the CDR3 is TGCGCCAGCAGCCCCGACACGGACGGTTATTATGGCTACACCTTC.